The TCR beta chain under discussion was sequenced for a study of blood T cells in healthy people across ages. Regarding the study as a whole: A greater number of naive CD4+ cells and higher diversity distinguished long-lived donors from aged donors. Diversity estimated from one million T cells was considered an underestimate.

The second PCR ran roughly 6 to 11 cycles with a sample-barcoded 5' primer and J-beta primers. Each cDNA was tagged by a template-switch adaptor containing 12 random nucleotides. TCRdb independently ran MiXCR on the 5' RACE reads; one entry per CDR3 protein. Here the sample spans fewer than 2 million distinct CDR3 sequences, 30% to 40% being singletons. There are 15 residues in the CDR3. Trimming removed 0 bases from V and 0 bases from J, with 7 bases in between. Germline V gives CDR1 SGHKS, CDR2 YYEKEE (reference sequence). Isolation recovered at least 6 million PBMCs from every sample. This clonotype was recorded a few times. The antigen is undetermined.

The TCR sequence derives from a human donor in good health. What was sequenced was blood. The V call is TRBV5-5, the J call TRBJ1-5; no definite D call. CDR3 coding DNA: TGTGCCAGCAGCTTGGGGCTGAATAGCAATCAGCCCCAGCATTTT. Amino acids: CASSLGLNSNQPQHF. Combining the CDR3 with reference TRBV5-5 and TRBJ1-5 gives the whole variable domain DAGVTQSPTHLIKTRGQQVTLRCSPISGHKSVSWYQQVLGQGPQFIFQYYEKEERGRGNFPDRFSARQFPNYSSELNVNALLLGDSALYLCASSLGLNSNQPQHFGDGTRLSIL.